This TCR beta chain was sequenced for a study of shared clonotypes between healthy human individuals. V was clipped by 1 base and J by 0 bases, with 7 bases between them. The CDR3 consists of 14 residues. CDR1 and CDR2 (germline): LNHNV, YYDKDF (reference sequence). Terminally differentiated effector memory CD45RA+ cells were excluded by CCR7 positive selection of CD45RO-negative cells. Several immunoSEQ plates received, in even portions, the genomic DNA of each subset. Profiled with immunoSEQ multiplex PCR; TCRdb holds only in-frame clones, not every one. The sample records about 650,000 clones, 95% to 96% being singletons.

This chain uses TRBV15 with TRBJ2-7; a possible D gene is TRBD2 (5 bases). The source of this sequence is a woman aged 30 to 39 in good health. Material for sequencing was naive CD8+ T cells sorted from blood. The CDR3 here is CATSRVRGSYEQYF. CDR3 nucleotides: TGTGCCACCAGCAGAGTCCGGGGCTCCTACGAGCAGTACTTC.